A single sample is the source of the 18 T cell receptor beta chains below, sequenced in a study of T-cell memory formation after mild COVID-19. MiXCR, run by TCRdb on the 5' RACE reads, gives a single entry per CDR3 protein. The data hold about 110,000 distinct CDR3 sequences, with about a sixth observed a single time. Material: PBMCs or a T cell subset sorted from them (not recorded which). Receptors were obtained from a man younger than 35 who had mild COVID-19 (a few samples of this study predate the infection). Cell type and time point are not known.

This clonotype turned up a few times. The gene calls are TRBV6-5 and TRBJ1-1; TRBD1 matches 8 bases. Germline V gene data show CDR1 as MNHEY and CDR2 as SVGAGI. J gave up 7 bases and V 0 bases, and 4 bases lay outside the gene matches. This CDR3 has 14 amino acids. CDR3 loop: CASSYSTGVDEAFF. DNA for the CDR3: TGTGCCAGCAGTTACTCGACAGGGGTCGATGAAGCTTTCTTT.

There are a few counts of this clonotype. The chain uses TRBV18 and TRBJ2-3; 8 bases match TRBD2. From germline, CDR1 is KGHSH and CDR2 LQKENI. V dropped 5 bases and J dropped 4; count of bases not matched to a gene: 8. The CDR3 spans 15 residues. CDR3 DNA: TGTGCCAGCTCATCCTCAGCGGGGGCGGCAGATACGCAGTATTTT. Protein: CASSSSAGAADTQYF.

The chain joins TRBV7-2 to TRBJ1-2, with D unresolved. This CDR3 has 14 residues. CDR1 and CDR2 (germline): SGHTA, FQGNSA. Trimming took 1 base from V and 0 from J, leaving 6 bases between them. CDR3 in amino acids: CASSLVKANYGYTF. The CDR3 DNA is TGTGCCAGCAGCTTAGTGAAAGCTAACTATGGCTACACCTTC.

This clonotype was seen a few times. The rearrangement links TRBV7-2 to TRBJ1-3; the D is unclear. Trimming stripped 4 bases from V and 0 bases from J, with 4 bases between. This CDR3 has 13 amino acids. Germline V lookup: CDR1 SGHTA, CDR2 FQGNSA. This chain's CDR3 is CASSWDSGNTIYF. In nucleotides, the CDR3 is TGTGCCAGCAGCTGGGACTCTGGAAACACCATATATTTT.

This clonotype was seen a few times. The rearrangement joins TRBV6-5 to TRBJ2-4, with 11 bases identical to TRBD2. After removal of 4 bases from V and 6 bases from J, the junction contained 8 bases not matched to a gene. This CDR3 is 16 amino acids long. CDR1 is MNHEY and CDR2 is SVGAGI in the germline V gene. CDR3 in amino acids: CASSSTSGGAGNIQYF. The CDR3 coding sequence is TGTGCCAGCAGTTCCACTAGCGGGGGTGCGGGAAACATTCAGTACTTC.

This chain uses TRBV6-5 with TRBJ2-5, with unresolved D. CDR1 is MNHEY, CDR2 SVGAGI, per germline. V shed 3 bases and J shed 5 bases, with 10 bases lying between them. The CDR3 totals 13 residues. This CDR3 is CASSYAVGETQYF. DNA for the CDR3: TGTGCCAGCAGTTATGCCGTCGGCGAGACCCAGTACTTC.

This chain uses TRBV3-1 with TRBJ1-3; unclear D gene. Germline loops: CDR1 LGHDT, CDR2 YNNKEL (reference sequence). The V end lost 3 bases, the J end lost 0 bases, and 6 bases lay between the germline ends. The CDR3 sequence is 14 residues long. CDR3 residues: CASSQAYSGNTIYF. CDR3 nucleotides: TGTGCCAGCAGCCAGGCGTACTCTGGAAACACCATATATTTT.

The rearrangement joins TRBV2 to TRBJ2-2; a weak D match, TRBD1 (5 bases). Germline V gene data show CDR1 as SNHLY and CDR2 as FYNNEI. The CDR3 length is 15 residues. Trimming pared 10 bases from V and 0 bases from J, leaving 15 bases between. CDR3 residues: CATRSQGANTGELFF. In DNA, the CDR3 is TGTGCCACCAGGTCCCAGGGCGCGAACACCGGGGAGCTGTTTTTT. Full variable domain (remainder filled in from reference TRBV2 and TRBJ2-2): EPEVTQTPSHQVTQMGQEVILRCVPISNHLYFYWYRQILGQKVEFLVSFYNNEISEKSEIFDDQFSVERPDGSNFTLKIRSTKLEDSAMYFCATRSQGANTGELFFGEGSRLTVL.

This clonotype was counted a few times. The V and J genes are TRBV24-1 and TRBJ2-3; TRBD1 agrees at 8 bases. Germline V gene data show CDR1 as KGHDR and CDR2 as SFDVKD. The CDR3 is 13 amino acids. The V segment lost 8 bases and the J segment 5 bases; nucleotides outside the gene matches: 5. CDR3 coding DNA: TGTGCCACCAAGGCAGGGGGCAAAGATACGCAGTATTTT. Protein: CATKAGGKDTQYF.

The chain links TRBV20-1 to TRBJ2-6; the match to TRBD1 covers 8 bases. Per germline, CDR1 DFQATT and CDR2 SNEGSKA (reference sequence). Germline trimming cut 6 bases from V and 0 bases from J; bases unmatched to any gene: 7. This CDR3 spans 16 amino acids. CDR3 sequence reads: CSATGTGPSGANVLTF. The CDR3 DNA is TGCAGTGCGACCGGGACAGGACCCTCTGGGGCCAACGTCCTGACTTTC.

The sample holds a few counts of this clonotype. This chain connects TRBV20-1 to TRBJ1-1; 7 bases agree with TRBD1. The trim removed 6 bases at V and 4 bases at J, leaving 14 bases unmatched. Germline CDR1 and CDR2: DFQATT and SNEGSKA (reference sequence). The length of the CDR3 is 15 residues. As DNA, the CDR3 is TGCAGTGCGCGCCACAGGGGACGCTCACTCACTGAAGCTTTCTTT. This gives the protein CSARHRGRSLTEAFF.

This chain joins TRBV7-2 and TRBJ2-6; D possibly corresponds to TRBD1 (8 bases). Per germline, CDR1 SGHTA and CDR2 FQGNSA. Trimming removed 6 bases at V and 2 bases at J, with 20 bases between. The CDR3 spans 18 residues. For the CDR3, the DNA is TGTGCCAGCAGGCTACCCAAACAGGGGGGGGCTGGGGCCAACGTCCTGACTTTC. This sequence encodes CASRLPKQGGAGANVLTF.

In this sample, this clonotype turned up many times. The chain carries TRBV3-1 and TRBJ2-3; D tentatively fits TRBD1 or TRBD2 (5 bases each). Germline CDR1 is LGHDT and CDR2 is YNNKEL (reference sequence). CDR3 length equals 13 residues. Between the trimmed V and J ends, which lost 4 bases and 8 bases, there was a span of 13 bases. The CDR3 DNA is TGTGCCAGCAGCCTACCCGGGACGGGTACGCAGTATTTT. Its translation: CASSLPGTGTQYF.

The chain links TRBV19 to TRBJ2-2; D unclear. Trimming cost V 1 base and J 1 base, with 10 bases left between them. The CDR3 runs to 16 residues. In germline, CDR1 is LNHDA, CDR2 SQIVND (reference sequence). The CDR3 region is CASSIGGPVNTGELFF. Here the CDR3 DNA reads TGTGCCAGTAGTATAGGAGGTCCCGTGAACACCGGGGAGCTGTTTTTT.

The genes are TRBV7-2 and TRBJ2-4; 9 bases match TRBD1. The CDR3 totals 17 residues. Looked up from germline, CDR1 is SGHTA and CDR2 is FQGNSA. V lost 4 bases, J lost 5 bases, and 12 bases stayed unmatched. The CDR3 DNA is TGTGCCAGCAGCTCCATGACAGGGGGAGGGCGGGAAAACATTCAGTACTTC. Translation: CASSSMTGGGRENIQYF. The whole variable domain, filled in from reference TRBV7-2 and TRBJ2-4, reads GAGVSQSPSNKVTEKGKDVELRCDPISGHTALYWYRQSLGQGLEFLIYFQGNSAPDKSGLPSDRFSAERTGGSVSTLTIQRTQQEDSAVYLCASSSMTGGGRENIQYFGAGTRLSVL.

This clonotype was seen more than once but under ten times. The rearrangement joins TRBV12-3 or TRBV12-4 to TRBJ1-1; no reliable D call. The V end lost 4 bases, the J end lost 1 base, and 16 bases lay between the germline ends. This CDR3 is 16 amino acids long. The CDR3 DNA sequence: TGTGCCAGCAGTTCATTGGGTCACCGTGGGAACACTGAAGCTTTCTTT. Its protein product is CASSSLGHRGNTEAFF.

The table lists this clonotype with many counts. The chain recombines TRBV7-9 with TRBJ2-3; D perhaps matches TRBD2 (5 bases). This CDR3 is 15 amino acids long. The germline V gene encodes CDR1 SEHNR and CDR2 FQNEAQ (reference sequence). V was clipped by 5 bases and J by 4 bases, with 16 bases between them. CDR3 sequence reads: CASSNRRAAADTQYF. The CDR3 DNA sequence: TGTGCCAGCAGCAACCGACGGGCAGCGGCAGATACGCAGTATTTT.

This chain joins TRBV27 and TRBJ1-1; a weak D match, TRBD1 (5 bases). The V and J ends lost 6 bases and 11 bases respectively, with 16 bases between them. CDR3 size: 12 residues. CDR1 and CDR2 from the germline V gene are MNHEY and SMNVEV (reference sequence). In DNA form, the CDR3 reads TGTGCCAGCAGGACGGGGGAAAGTAAGGCTTTCTTT. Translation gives CASRTGESKAFF.